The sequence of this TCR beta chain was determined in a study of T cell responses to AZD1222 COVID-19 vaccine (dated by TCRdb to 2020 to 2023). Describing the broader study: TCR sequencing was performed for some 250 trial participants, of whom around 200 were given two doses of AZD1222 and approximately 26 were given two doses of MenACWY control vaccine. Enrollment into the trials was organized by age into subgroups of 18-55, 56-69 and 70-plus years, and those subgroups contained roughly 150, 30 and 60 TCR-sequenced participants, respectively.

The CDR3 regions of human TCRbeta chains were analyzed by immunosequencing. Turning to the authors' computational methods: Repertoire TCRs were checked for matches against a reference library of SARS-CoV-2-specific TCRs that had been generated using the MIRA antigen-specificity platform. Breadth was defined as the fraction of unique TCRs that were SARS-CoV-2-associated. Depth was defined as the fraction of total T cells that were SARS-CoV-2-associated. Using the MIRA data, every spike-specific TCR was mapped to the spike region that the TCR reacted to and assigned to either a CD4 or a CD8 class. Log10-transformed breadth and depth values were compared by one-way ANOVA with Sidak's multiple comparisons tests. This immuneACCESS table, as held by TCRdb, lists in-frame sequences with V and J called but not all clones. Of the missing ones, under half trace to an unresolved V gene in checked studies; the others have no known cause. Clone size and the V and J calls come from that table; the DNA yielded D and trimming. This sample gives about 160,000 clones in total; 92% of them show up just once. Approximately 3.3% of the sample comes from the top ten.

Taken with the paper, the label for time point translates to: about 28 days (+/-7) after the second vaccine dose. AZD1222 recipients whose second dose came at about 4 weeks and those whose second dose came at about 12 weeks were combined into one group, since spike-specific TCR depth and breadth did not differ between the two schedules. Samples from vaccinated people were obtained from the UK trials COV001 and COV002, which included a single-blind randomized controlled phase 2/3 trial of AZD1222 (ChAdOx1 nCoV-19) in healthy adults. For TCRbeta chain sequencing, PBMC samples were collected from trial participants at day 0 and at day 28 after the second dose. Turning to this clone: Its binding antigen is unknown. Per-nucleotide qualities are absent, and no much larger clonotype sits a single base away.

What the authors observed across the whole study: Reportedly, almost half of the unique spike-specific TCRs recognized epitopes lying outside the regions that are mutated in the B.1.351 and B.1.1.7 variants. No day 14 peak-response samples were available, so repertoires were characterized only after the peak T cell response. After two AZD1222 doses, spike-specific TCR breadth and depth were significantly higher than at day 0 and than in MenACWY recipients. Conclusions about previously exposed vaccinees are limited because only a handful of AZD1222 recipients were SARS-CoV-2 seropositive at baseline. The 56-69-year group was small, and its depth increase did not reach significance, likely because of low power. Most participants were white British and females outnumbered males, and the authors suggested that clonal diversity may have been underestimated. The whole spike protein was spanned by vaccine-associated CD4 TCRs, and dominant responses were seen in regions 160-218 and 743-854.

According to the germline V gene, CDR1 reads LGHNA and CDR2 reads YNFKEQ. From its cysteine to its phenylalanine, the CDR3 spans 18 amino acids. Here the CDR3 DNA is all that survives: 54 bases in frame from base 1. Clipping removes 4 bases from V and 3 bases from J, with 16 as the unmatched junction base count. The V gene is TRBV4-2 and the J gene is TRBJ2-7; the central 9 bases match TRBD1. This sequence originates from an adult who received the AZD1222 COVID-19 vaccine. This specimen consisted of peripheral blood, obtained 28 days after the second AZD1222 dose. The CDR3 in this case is CASSRVIGGQGKFYEQYF. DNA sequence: TGTGCCAGCAGCCGGGTAATCGGGGGACAGGGCAAATTCTACGAGCAGTACTTC.